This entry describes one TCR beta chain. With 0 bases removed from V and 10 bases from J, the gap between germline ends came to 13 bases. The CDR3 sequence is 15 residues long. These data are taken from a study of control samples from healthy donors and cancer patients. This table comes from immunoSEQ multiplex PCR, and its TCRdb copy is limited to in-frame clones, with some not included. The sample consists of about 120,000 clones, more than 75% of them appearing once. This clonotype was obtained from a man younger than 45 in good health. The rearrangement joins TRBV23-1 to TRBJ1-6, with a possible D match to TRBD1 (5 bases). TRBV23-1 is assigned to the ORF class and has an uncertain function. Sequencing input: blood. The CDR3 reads CASSQSKDRRSPLHF. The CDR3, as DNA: TGCGCCAGCAGTCAATCGAAAGACAGACGATCACCCCTCCACTTT.